One sample yielded the 16 T cell receptor beta chains listed below, sequenced in a study of blood T cell repertoires in COVID-19. Assay used: immunoSEQ multiplex PCR; TCRdb lists only in-frame clones, some missing. The sample holds around 60,000 clones, approximately 92% seen once. Sample: peripheral blood. These receptors all stem from a man between 50 and 59 years old with active COVID-19.

The chain carries TRBV28 and TRBJ1-5; the D gene is possibly TRBD1 (5 bases). This CDR3 spans 16 amino acids. V gave up 5 bases and J gave up 5 bases, with 19 bases separating them. Germline CDR1 and CDR2: MDHEN and SYDVKM. Here the CDR3 DNA reads TGTGCCAGCAGTAGGGGTGGGTTGGGGAGGCATCAGCCCCAGCATTTT. This gives the protein CASSRGGLGRHQPQHF.

The chain joins TRBV10-3 to TRBJ1-6; perhaps TRBD1 as D (6 bases). V was cut by 11 bases and J by 5 bases, with 13 bases left in between. Germline loops: CDR1 ENHRY, CDR2 SYGVKD. CDR3 length: 13 residues. In nucleotides, the CDR3 is TGTGCCGTCTCCGGACAGAATAATTCACCCCTCCACTTT. Its protein is CAVSGQNNSPLHF.

The chain couples TRBV5-5 to TRBJ1-4, with D perhaps matching TRBD1 (6 bases). V lost 4 bases and J lost 2, with 12 bases in between. The CDR3 extends over 15 amino acids. Germline lookup yields CDR1 SGHKS and CDR2 YYEKEE (reference sequence). The CDR3 bases are TGTGCCAGCAGCACCCACAGGGCTACTAATGAAAAACTGTTTTTT. Translated, it gives CASSTHRATNEKLFF.

CDR3 nucleotides: TGTGCCAGCAGTTTCTACCAGTTAGGGGGTAAAAAGAACACTGAAGCTTTCTTT. This translates into CASSFYQLGGKKNTEAFF. The chain has TRBV28 and TRBJ1-1; maybe TRBD1 (6 bases). The CDR3 sequence is 18 residues long. Trimming left V 3 bases short and J 1 base short, with 21 bases between. In germline, CDR1 is MDHEN, CDR2 SYDVKM.

This chain connects TRBV28 to TRBJ1-1, with 8 bases identical to TRBD1. Germline CDR1 MDHEN, CDR2 SYDVKM. V lost 4 bases to trimming and J lost 5 bases; unmatched junction nucleotides: 6. The CDR3 has 14 residues. CDR3 DNA: TGTGCCAGCAGTTCCCAGGGGGCCAGGACTGAAGCTTTCTTT. Translation gives CASSSQGARTEAFF.

The chain uses TRBV7-9 and TRBJ2-7; 12 bases fit TRBD2. After removal of 1 base from V and 0 bases from J, the junction contained 7 bases not matched to a gene. This CDR3 is built from 18 residues. Germline V gene lookup returns CDR1 SEHNR and CDR2 FQNEAQ (reference sequence). The CDR3 nucleotides are TGTGCCAGCAGCTTAGGAGGGACTAGCGGGTTTAGCTCCTACGAGCAGTACTTC. Translated, it gives CASSLGGTSGFSSYEQYF.

The V gene is TRBV5-5, the J gene TRBJ2-4; perhaps TRBD2 as D (6 bases). V was pared by 9 bases and J by 5 bases, with 21 bases between. The CDR3 loop spans 15 amino acids. Germline CDR1 is SGHKS and CDR2 is YYEKEE (reference sequence). CDR3 protein: CATSGGSLRENIQYF. CDR3 DNA sequence: TGTGCCACCAGTGGAGGGTCTCTTCGCGAAAACATTCAGTACTTC.

This chain joins TRBV28 and TRBJ1-1; D perhaps matches TRBD1 (5 bases). The germline V and J ends were trimmed by 6 bases and 4 bases, with 18 bases remaining between them. This CDR3 has 15 amino acids. Germline lookup yields CDR1 MDHEN and CDR2 SYDVKM. The CDR3 nucleotides are TGTGCCAGCAGGGGGACTATGGGGCCGGGCACTGAAGCTTTCTTT. Amino acid sequence: CASRGTMGPGTEAFF.

The V gene is TRBV19, the J gene TRBJ1-5; TRBD1 aligns across 9 bases. This CDR3 region has 19 residues. Germline V gene data show CDR1 as LNHDA and CDR2 as SQIVND (reference sequence). V shed 7 bases, J shed 4 bases, and the junction held 20 bases outside the gene matches. The CDR3 region has the DNA TGTGCCAGTACCGGTGGTCGCCGGGGGGGACAGGGCATGAATCAGCCCCAGCATTTT. This translates into CASTGGRRGGQGMNQPQHF.

The chain is built from TRBV4-2 and TRBJ2-7, with TRBD2 identical over 8 bases. CDR1 LGHNA and CDR2 YNFKEQ come from the germline V gene. CDR3 length: 15 residues. V was pared by 1 base and J by 7 bases, with 9 bases of the junction left unmatched. This CDR3 reads CASSQAGGGAREQYF. The CDR3 nucleotides read TGTGCCAGCAGCCAAGCGGGAGGGGGGGCTCGAGAGCAGTACTTC.

The J gene is TRBJ2-7, the V gene TRBV5-1, with 7 bases fitting TRBD2. Germline lookup yields CDR1 SGHRS and CDR2 YFSETQ. J gave up 6 bases and V 4 bases, and 10 bases lay outside the gene matches. The CDR3 has 14 amino acids. CDR3 coding DNA: TGCGCCAGCAGCACTGGGGGACTATTTGCCGAGCAGTACTTC. Translating gives CASSTGGLFAEQYF.

This clone was seen only once. The J gene is TRBJ1-1, the V gene TRBV7-9, with 8 bases fitting TRBD1. The CDR3 loop spans 15 amino acids. Germline assignment: CDR1 SEHNR and CDR2 FQNEAQ (reference sequence). V dropped 6 bases and J dropped 3; count of bases not matched to a gene: 9. This CDR3 reads CASRATGQGYTEAFF. In nucleotides, the CDR3 is TGTGCCAGCAGAGCGACTGGACAGGGCTACACTGAAGCTTTCTTT.

The chain employs TRBV19 and TRBJ1-5, with 7 bases fitting TRBD1. V dropped 4 bases and J dropped 4; count of bases not matched to a gene: 10. Germline CDR1 reads LNHDA; CDR2 reads SQIVND (reference sequence). The CDR3 loop spans 16 amino acids. CDR3: CASSTVPGQKNQPQHF. In DNA, the CDR3 is TGTGCCAGTAGTACCGTCCCGGGACAGAAGAATCAGCCCCAGCATTTT.

This chain uses TRBV19 with TRBJ2-2; TRBD2 agrees at 9 bases. Germline V lookup: CDR1 LNHDA, CDR2 SQIVND (reference sequence). This CDR3 has 16 residues. Losses at the gene ends were 6 bases for V and 8 bases for J; bases not matched to a gene: 13. Written as DNA, the CDR3 is TGTGCCAGTAGGGTGACTAGCGGAAGACGGGCGGGGGAGCTGTTTTTT. This translates into CASRVTSGRRAGELFF.

V usage is TRBV14 and J usage is TRBJ2-7; D uncertain. From germline, CDR1 is SGHDN and CDR2 FVKESK. Trimming stripped 1 base from V and 1 base from J, with 11 bases between. This CDR3 region has 15 residues. CDR3 region: CASSQGWPISYEQYF. The CDR3 nucleotides are TGTGCCAGCAGCCAAGGTTGGCCCATATCCTACGAGCAGTACTTC.

Only one count was recorded for this clone. The chain has TRBV29-1 and TRBJ2-1; 12 bases align to TRBD2. The germline V gene has CDR1 SQVTM and CDR2 ANQGSEA. V lost 4 bases to trimming and J lost 7 bases; unmatched junction nucleotides: 14. The CDR3 totals 17 residues. This CDR3 is CSVGAWRLAGAGNEQFF. CDR3 DNA sequence: TGCAGCGTTGGAGCCTGGAGACTAGCGGGAGCAGGAAATGAGCAGTTCTTC.